This TCR beta chain appears in the sequencing data of a study of post-analysis software for immune sequencing data (dated by TCRdb to about 2015). About the study as a whole: Disease courses on record covered relapsing-remitting, secondary progressive and progressive-relapsing multiple sclerosis, though some patients had no subtype annotation. The patient repertoires were compared against more than 10 previously published healthy control repertoires obtained from donors aged 6 to 25 years. A subset of samples was prepared in parallel using single-end sample barcoding, then pooled and co-amplified after Illumina adapter ligation.

Library method: PCR. TCRdb shows the sequencer as Illumina HiSeq 2500. To reduce PCR and sequencing biases, unique molecular identifiers were built into the TCR beta cDNA libraries. Per 1 to 10 million input T cells, roughly 0.5 million cDNA molecules were obtained, such that each molecule approximated one T cell. The same protocol used for the earlier healthy control dataset was applied to prepare and sequence the patient libraries. Within a given batch, samples were prepared together, multiplexed and sequenced on the same HiSeq lane. In the source study's methods: Raw barcoded reads were processed with MIGEC, discarding single-read molecular identifier groups before consensus assembly and CDR3 extraction. Clonotype tables were post-analysed with VDJtools, and diversity was normalized by down-sampling all datasets to the smallest sample size. To correct batch-related cross-sample contamination, repertoire overlap clustering matched CDR3 amino acid sequences but not nucleotide sequences. Starting from the raw public reads, TCRdb applied fastp trimming at Q25, assembled clones with MiXCR and retained in-frame beta chains. Entries that share a CDR3 protein sequence are merged under the most common genes and DNA. These V and J calls derive from TCRdb rather than the authors' analysis. This sample lists hundreds of thousands of distinct CDR3 sequences; 30% were detected once. Clones ranked in the top ten supply around 0.55% of the sample.

General study outcomes and caveats: The control group was slightly older than the multiple sclerosis patient group. Compared with controls, multiple sclerosis patients had significantly lower normalized Chao1 diversity, a finding suggesting substantial peripheral T-cell clonal expansion. Direct clustering with F measure revealed strong co-clustering of samples prepared in the same batch, which led to a batch-effect correction. Significantly higher frequencies in patients than in controls were found for roughly five TRBV segments, including TRBV5-6, TRBV5-1 and TRBV20-1.

In the case of this clonotype: The clone's antigen remains unknown. No base quality information exists; no much larger clone differs at one position.

TCR beta repertoires were profiled from peripheral blood of over 10 young patients with multiple sclerosis to demonstrate the VDJtools post-analysis software. The multiple sclerosis patients were children and adolescents between roughly 6 and 16 years of age. From its cysteine to its phenylalanine, the CDR3 spans 15 amino acids. Only the CDR3 DNA is retained, 45 bases long and in frame from the first base. The junction shows trimming of 2 bases on V and 2 bases on J, plus 11 bases between the germline ends. CDR1 and CDR2 are drawn from the germline V gene: SGHTA, FQGNSA. The chain couples TRBV7-2 to TRBJ2-3, with a tentative D gene TRBD2 over 6 matching bases. The receptor's source is a girl under 18 with multiple sclerosis. Sequencing was performed on blood. The nucleotide sequence reads as follows: TGTGCCAGCAGCTTATCTAGCGATAACACAGATACGCAGTATTTT. Its protein product is CASSLSSDNTDTQYF.